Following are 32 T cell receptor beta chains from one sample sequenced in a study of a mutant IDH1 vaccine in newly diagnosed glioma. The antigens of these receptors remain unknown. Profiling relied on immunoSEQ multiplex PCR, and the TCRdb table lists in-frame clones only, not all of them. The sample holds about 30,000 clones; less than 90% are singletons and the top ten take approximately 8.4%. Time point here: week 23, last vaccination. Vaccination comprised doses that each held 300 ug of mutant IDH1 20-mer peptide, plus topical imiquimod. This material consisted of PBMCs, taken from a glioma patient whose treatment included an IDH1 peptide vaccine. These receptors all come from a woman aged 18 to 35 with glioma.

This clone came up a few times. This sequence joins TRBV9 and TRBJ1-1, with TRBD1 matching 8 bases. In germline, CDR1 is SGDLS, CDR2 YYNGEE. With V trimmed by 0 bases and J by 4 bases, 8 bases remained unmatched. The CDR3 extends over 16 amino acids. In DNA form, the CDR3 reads TGTGCCAGCAGCGTAGCCTCCACAGGGGGTGTCACTGAAGCTTTCTTT. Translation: CASSVASTGGVTEAFF.

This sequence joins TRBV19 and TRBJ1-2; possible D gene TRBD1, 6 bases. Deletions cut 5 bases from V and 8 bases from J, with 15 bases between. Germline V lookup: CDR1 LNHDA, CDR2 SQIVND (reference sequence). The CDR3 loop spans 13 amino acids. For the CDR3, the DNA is TGTGCCAGTAGTTGGTTCACAGGGCAAGGCTACACCTTC. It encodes CASSWFTGQGYTF.

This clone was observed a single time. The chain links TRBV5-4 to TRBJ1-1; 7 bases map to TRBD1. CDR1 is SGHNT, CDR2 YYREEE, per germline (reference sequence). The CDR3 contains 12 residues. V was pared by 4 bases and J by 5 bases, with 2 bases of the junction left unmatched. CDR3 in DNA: TGTGCCAGCAGCCCCAGGGGGACTGAAGCTTTCTTT. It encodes CASSPRGTEAFF.

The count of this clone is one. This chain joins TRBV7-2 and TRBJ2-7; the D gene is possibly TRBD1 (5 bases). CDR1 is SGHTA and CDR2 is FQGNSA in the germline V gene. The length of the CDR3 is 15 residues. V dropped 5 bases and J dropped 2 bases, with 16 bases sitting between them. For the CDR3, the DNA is TGTGCCAGCAGCAAAGTAGGGGAAACCCCCTACGAGCAGTACTTC. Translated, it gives CASSKVGETPYEQYF.

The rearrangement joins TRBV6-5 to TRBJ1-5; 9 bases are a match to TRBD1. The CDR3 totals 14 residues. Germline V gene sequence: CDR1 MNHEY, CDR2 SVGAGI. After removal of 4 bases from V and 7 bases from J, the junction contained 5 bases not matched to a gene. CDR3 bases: TGTGCCAGCAGTTCTGGGACAGGGAGGCAGCCCCAGCATTTT. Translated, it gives CASSSGTGRQPQHF.

CDR3 protein: CASSLQETQYF. CDR3 bases: TGTGCCAGCTCGCTCCAAGAGACCCAGTACTTC. The chain is built from TRBV18 and TRBJ2-5; D not resolved. V gave up 6 bases and J gave up 1 base, with 3 bases separating them. Germline V gene lookup returns CDR1 KGHSH and CDR2 LQKENI. CDR3 length: 11 amino acids.

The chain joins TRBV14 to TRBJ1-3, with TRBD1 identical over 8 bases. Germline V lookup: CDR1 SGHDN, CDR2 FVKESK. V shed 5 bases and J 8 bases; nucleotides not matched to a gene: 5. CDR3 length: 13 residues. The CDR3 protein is CASSFDRGYTIYF. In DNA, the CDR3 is TGTGCCAGCAGCTTCGACAGGGGATACACCATATATTTT. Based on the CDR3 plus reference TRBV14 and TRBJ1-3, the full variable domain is EAGVTQFPSHSVIEKGQTVTLRCDPISGHDNLYWYRRVMGKEIKFLLHFVKESKQDESGMPNNRFLAERTGGTYSTLKVQPAELEDSGVYFCASSFDRGYTIYFGEGSWLTVV.

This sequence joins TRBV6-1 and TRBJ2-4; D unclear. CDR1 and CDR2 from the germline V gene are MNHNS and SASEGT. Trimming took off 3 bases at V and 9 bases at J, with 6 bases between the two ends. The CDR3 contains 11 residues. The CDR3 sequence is CASSEASIQYF. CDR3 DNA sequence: TGTGCCAGCAGTGAGGCGTCCATTCAGTACTTC.

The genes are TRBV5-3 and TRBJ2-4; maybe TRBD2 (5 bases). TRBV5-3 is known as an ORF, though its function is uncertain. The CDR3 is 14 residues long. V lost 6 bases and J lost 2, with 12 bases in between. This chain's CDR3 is CARNSGITKNIQYF. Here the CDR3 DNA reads TGTGCCAGAAACTCCGGGATTACCAAAAACATTCAGTACTTC.

As DNA, the CDR3 is TGTGCCAGCAGTGATGTAGAGGAGACCCAGTACTTC. Its protein product is CASSDVEETQYF. The chain couples TRBV2 to TRBJ2-5; D unresolved. Germline CDR1 reads SNHLY; CDR2 reads FYNNEI. This CDR3 region has 12 residues. The germline V and J ends were trimmed by 3 bases and 5 bases, with 7 bases remaining between them.

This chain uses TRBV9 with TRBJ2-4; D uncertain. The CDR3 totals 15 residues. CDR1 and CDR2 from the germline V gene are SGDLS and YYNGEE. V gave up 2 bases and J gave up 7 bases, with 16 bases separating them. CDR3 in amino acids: CASSVLAGSMNIQYF. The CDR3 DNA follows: TGTGCCAGCAGCGTCCTGGCAGGCTCGATGAACATTCAGTACTTC.

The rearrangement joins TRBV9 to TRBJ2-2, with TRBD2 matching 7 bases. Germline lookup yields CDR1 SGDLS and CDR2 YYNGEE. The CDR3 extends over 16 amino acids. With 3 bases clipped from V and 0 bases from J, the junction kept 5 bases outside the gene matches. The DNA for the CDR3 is TGTGCCAGCAGCGCCGTAGCGGGTACGAACACCGGGGAGCTGTTTTTT. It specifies CASSAVAGTNTGELFF.

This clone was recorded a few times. The CDR3: CASSSLAGVFEQYF. CDR3 DNA sequence: TGTGCCAGCAGTTCCCTAGCGGGAGTGTTCGAGCAGTACTTC. The genes are TRBV6-5 and TRBJ2-7; TRBD2 matches 10 bases. Germline V gives CDR1 MNHEY, CDR2 SVGAGI. The ends lost 4 bases at V and 6 bases at J; junction bases unmatched: 6. The CDR3 totals 14 residues.

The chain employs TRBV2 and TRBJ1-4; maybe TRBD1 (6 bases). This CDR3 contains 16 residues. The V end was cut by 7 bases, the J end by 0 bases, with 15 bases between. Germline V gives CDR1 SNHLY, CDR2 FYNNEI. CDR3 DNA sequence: TGTGCCAGCATATACGGGACACTTTCAACTAATGAAAAACTGTTTTTT. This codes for CASIYGTLSTNEKLFF.

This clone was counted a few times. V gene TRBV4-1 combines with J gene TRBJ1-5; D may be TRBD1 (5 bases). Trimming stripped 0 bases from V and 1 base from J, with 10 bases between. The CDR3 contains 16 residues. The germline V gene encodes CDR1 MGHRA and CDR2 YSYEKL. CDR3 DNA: TGCGCCAGCAGCCAAGATGGGGGAGCCAGCAATCAGCCCCAGCATTTT. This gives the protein CASSQDGGASNQPQHF.

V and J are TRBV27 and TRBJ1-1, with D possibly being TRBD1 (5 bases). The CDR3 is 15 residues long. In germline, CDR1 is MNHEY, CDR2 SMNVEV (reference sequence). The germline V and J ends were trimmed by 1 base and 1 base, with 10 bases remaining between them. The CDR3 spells CASSLWPGGNTEAFF. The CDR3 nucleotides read TGTGCCAGCAGTTTATGGCCCGGGGGGAACACTGAAGCTTTCTTT.

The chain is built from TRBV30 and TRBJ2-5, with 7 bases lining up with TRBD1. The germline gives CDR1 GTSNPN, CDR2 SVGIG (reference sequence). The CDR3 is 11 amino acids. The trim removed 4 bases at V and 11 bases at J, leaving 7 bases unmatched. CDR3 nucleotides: TGTGCCTGGACTATGGGGACAGAACAGTACTTC. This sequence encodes CAWTMGTEQYF.

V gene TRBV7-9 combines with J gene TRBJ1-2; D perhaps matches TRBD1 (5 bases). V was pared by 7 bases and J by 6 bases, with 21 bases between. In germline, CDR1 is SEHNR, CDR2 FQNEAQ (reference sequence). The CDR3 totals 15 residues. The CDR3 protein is CASTSNGADGNGYTF. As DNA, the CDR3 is TGTGCCAGCACCAGCAACGGGGCGGATGGGAATGGCTACACCTTC.

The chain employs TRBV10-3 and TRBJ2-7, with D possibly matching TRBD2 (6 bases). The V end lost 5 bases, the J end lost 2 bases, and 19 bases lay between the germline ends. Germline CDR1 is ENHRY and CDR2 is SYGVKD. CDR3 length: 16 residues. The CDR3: CAISSWDSRTPYEQYF. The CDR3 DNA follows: TGTGCCATCAGTTCATGGGACTCGAGGACCCCCTACGAGCAGTACTTC.

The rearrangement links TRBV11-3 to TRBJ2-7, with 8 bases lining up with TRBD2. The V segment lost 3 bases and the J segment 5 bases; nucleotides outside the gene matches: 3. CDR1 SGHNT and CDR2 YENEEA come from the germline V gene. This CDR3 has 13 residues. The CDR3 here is CASSLWTSNEQYF. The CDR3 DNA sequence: TGTGCCAGCAGCTTGTGGACTAGCAACGAGCAGTACTTC.

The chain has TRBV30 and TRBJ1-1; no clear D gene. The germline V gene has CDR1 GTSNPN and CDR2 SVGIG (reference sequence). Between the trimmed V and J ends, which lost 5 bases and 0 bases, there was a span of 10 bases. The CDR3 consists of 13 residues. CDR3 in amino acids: CAWGREMNTEAFF. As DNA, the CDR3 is TGTGCCTGGGGACGGGAAATGAACACTGAAGCTTTCTTT.

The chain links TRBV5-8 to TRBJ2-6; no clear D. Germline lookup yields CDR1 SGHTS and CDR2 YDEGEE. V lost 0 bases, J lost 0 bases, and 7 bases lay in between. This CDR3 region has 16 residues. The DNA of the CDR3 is TGTGCCAGCAGCTTGGAGATCCACTCTGGGGCCAACGTCCTGACTTTC. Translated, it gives CASSLEIHSGANVLTF.

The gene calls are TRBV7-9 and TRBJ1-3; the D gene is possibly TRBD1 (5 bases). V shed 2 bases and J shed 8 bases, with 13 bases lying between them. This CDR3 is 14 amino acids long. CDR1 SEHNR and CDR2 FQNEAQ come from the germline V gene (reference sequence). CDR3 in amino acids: CASSLRAGKDTIYF. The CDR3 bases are TGTGCCAGCAGCTTAAGGGCAGGGAAGGACACCATATATTTT.

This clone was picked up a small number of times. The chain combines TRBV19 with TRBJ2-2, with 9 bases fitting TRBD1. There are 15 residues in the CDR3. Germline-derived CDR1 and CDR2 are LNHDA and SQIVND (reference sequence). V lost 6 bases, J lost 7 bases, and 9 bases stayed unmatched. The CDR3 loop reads CASRQQGAGHGELFF. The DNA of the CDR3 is TGTGCCAGTAGGCAACAGGGGGCCGGTCACGGGGAGCTGTTTTTT.

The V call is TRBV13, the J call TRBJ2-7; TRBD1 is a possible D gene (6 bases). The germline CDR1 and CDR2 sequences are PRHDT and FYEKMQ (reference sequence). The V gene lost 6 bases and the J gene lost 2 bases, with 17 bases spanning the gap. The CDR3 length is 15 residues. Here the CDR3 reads CASSRSGHFAYEQYF. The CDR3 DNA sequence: TGTGCCAGCAGTCGCTCGGGACACTTCGCCTACGAGCAGTACTTC.

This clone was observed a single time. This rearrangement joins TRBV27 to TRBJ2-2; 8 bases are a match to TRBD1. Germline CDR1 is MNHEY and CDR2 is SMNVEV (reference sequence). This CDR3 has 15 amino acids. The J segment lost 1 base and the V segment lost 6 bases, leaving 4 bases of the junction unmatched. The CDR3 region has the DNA TGTGCCAGCAGGACCGGGACAGGGAACACCGGGGAGCTGTTTTTT. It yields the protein CASRTGTGNTGELFF.

DNA of the CDR3: TGTGCCAGCAGACCCCCCGGGGGAGGTGTGAACACTGAAGCTTTCTTT. As protein: CASRPPGGGVNTEAFF. The gene calls are TRBV28 and TRBJ1-1; weak D call: TRBD1 (5 bases). Germline V gene lookup returns CDR1 MDHEN and CDR2 SYDVKM. CDR3 length equals 16 residues. The ends were cut back, 6 bases at V and 0 bases at J, with 17 bases in the middle.

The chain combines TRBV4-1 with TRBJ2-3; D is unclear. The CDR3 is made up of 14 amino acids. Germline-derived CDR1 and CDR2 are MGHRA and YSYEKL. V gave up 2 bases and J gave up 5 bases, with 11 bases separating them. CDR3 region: CASSQPGIGDTQYF. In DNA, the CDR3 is TGCGCCAGCAGCCAACCCGGCATAGGAGATACGCAGTATTTT.

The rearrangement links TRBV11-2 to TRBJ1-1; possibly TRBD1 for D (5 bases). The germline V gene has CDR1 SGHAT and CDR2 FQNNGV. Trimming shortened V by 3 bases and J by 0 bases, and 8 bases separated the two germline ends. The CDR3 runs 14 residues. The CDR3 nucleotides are TGTGCCAGCAGCTTGACAGATATGAACACTGAAGCTTTCTTT. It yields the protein CASSLTDMNTEAFF.

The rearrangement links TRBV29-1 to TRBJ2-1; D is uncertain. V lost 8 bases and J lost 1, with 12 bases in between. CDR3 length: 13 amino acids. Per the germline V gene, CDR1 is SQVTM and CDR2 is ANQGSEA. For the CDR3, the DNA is TGCAGCCTCCACCGGATATCCTACAATGAGCAGTTCTTC. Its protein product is CSLHRISYNEQFF.

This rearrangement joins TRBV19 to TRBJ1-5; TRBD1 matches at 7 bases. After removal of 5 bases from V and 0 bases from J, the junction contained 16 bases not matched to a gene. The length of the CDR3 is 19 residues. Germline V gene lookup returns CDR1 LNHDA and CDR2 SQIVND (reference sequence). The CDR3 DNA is TGTGCCAGTAGTGCCCTCAGGGGGGCCGACCGATATAGCAATCAGCCCCAGCATTTT. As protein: CASSALRGADRYSNQPQHF.

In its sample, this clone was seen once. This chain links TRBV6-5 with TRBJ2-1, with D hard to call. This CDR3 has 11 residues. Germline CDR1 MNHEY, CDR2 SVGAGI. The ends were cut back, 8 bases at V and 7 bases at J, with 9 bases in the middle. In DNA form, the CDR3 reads TGTGCCAGCCGTAAACTTAATGAGCAGTTCTTC. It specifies CASRKLNEQFF.